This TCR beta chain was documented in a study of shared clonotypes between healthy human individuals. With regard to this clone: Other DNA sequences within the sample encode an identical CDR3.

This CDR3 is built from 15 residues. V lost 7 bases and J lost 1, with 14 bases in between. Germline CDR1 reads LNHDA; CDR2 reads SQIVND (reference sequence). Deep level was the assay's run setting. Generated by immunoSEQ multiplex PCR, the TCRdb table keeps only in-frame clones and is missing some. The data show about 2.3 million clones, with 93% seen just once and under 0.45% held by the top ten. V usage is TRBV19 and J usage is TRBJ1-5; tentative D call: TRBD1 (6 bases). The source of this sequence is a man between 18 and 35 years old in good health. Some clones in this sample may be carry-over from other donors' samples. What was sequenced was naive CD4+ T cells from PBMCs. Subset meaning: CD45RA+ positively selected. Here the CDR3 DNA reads TGTGCCAGTACCCTGGGGGGCCGGAGCAATCAGCCCCAGCATTTT. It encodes CASTLGGRSNQPQHF.